This T cell receptor beta chain stems from a study of technical replicates of blood from a few donors. Profiled with immunoSEQ multiplex PCR; TCRdb holds only in-frame clones, not every one. Among 79,000 or so clones listed, approximately 93% were seen once. Trimming pared 1 base from V and 1 base from J, leaving 7 bases between. The CDR3 is made up of 14 amino acids. CDR1 is LGHNT and CDR2 is FRNRAP in the germline V gene. Note on this clone: This CDR3 is also generated by other DNA sequences in the sample.

The TCR was taken from a human donor in good health. The rearrangement uses TRBV12-5 and TRBJ1-1, with D possibly being TRBD1 (5 bases). The sample taken for sequencing was T cells isolated from PBMCs. In nucleotides, the CDR3 is TGTGCTAGTGGTTTGGGACAGCAGAACACTGAAGCTTTCTTT. Translating it yields CASGLGQQNTEAFF.